This T cell receptor (beta chain) derives from a study of blood T cell repertoires in COVID-19. Study context: Acute and convalescent COVID-19 specimens originated in the United States, Italy and Spain. T cells, B-cell-depleted T cells, or PBMCs supplied cDNA or gDNA.

Trimming removed 0 bases from V and 0 bases from J, with 9 bases in between. This CDR3 is built from 16 residues. Germline CDR1 MNHNY, CDR2 SVGAGI (reference sequence). Study processing details: Nucleated cell number was recorded as an estimate derived from reference gene primer amplification. Data came from immunoSEQ multiplex PCR; TCRdb stores just in-frame clones and leaves some out. Clonal size and the V and J genes are those of that table, whereas D and trimming came from the DNA. The sample lists under 150,000 clones, 80% to 90% seen once, with 3% to 3.5% in the top ten. The specimen sequenced was peripheral blood. The sequence was collected from a man aged 35 to 55 with acute or convalescent COVID-19. V gene TRBV6-6 combines with J gene TRBJ1-5, with D possibly being TRBD1 (5 bases). CDR3 sequence: CASSYSRQHSNQPQHF. The DNA of the CDR3 is TGTGCCAGCAGTTACTCACGACAGCATAGCAATCAGCCCCAGCATTTT.